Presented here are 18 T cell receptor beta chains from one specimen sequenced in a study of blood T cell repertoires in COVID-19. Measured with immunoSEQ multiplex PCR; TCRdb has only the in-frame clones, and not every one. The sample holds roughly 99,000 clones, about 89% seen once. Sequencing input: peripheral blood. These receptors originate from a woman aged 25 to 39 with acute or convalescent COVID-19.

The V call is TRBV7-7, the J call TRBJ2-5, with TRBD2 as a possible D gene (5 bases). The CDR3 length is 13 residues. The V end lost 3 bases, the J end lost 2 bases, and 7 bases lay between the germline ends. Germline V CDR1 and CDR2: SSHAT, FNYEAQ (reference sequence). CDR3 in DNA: TGTGCCAGCAGCTTGATAGCGCAAGAGACCCAGTACTTC. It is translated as CASSLIAQETQYF. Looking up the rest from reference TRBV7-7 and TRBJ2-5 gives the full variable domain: GAGVSQSPRYKVTKRGQDVTLRCDPISSHATLYWYQQALGQGPEFLTYFNYEAQPDKSGLPSDRFSAERPEGSISTLTIQRTEQRDSAMYRCASSLIAQETQYFGPGTRLLVL.

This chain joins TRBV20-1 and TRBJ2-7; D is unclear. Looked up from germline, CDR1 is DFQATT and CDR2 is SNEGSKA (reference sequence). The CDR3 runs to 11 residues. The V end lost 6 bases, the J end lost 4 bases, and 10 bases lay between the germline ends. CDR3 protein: CSAQTAYEQYF. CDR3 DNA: TGCAGTGCCCAAACAGCTTACGAGCAGTACTTC.

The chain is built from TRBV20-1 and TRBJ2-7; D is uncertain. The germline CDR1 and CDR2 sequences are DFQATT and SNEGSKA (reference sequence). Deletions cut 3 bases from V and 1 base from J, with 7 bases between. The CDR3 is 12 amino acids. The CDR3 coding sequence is TGCAGTGCTAGTCAGAATTCCTACGAGCAGTACTTC. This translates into CSASQNSYEQYF.

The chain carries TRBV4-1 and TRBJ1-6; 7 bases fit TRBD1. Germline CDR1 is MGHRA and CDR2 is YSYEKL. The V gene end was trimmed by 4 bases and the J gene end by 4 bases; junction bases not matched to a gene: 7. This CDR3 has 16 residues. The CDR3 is CASSPTKQGYNSPLHF. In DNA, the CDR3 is TGCGCCAGCAGCCCGACAAAACAGGGGTATAATTCACCCCTCCACTTT.

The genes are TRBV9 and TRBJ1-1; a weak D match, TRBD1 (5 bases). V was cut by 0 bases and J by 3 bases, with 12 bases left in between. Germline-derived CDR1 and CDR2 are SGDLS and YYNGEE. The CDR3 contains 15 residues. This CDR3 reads CASSVATGFDTEAFF. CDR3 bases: TGTGCCAGCAGCGTAGCTACAGGTTTTGACACTGAAGCTTTCTTT. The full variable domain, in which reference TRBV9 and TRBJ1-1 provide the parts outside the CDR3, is DSGVTQTPKHLITATGQRVTLRCSPRSGDLSVYWYQQSLDQGLQFLIQYYNGEERAKGNILERFSAQQFPDLHSELNLSSLELGDSALYFCASSVATGFDTEAFFGQGTRLTVV.

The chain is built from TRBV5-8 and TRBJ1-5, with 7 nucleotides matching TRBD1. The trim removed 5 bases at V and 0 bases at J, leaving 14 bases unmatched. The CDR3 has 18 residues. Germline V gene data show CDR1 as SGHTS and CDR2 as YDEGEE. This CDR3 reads CASRLSNRGSYSNQPQHF. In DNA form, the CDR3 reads TGTGCCAGCAGGCTTAGTAACAGGGGTAGCTATAGCAATCAGCCCCAGCATTTT.

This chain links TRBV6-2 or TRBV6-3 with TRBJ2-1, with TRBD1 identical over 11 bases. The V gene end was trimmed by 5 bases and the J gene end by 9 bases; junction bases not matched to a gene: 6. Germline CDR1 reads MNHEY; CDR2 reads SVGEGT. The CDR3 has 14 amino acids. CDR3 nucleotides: TGTGCCAGCAGTGAGGGACAGGGGGACGGTGAGCAGTTCTTC. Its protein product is CASSEGQGDGEQFF.

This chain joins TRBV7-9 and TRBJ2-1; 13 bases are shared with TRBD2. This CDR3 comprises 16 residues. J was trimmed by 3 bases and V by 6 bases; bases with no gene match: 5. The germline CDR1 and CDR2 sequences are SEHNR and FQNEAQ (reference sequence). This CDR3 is CASSRTSGGLYNEQFF. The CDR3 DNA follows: TGTGCCAGCAGTAGGACTAGCGGGGGCCTCTACAATGAGCAGTTCTTC.

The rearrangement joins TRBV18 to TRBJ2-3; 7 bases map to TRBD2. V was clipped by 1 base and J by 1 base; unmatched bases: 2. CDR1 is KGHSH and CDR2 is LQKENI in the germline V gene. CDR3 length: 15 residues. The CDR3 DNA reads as TGTGCCAGCTCACCACTCCTAGCGGGCACAGATACGCAGTATTTT. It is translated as CASSPLLAGTDTQYF.

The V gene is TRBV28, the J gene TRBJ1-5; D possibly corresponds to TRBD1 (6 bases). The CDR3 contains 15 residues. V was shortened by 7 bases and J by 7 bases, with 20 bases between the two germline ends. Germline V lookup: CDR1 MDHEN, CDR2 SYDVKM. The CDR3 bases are TGTGCCAGCACCACCCCCAGAGGGGGAGAGCAGCCCCAGCATTTT. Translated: CASTTPRGGEQPQHF. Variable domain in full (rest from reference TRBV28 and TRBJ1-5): DVKVTQSSRYLVKRTGEKVFLECVQDMDHENMFWYRQDPGLGLRLIYFSYDVKMKEKGDIPEGYSVSREKKERFSLILESASTNQTSMYLCASTTPRGGEQPQHFGDGTRLSIL.

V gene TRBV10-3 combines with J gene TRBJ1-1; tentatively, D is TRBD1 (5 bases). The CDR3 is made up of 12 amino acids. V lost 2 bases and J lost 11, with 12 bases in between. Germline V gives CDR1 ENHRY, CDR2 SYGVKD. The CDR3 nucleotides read TGTGCCATCAGTGAGGACAGATTGTATGCTTTCTTT. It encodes CAISEDRLYAFF.

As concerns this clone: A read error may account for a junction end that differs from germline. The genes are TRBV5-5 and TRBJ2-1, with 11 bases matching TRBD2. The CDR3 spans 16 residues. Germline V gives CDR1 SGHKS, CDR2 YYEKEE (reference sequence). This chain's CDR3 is CASSLRTSGPYNEQFF. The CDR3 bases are TGTGCCAGCAGCTTGAGGACTAGCGGGCCCTATAATGAGCAGTTCTTC.

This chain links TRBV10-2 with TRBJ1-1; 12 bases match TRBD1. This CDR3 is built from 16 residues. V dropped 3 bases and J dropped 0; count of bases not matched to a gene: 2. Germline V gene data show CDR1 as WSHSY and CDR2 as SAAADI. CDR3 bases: TGCGCCAGCAGTGAAGGGACAGGGGGCATGAACACTGAAGCTTTCTTT. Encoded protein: CASSEGTGGMNTEAFF.

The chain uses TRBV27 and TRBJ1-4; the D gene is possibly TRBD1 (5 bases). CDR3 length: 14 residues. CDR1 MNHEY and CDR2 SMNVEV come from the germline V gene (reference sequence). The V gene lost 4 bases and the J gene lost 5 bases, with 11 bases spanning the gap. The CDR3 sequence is CASSSLTENEKLFF. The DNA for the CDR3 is TGTGCCAGCAGTTCGCTGACAGAGAATGAAAAACTGTTTTTT.

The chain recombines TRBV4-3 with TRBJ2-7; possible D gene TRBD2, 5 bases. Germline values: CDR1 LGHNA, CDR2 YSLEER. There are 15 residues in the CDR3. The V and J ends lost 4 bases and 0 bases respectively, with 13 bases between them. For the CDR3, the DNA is TGCGCCAGCAGCCGGGCTCGAGCGGACTCCTACGAGCAGTACTTC. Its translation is CASSRARADSYEQYF.

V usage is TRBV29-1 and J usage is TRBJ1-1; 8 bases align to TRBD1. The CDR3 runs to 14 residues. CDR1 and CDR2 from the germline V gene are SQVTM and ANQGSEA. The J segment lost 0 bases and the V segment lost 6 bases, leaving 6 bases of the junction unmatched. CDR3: CSVDRGSMNTEAFF. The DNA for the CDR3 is TGCAGCGTAGACAGGGGCTCTATGAACACTGAAGCTTTCTTT.

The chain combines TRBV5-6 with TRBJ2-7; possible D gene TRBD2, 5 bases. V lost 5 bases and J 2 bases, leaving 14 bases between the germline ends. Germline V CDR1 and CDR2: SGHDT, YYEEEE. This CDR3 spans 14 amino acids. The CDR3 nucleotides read TGTGCCAGCAGATCATACTCGGGGACCTACGAGCAGTACTTC. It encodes CASRSYSGTYEQYF.

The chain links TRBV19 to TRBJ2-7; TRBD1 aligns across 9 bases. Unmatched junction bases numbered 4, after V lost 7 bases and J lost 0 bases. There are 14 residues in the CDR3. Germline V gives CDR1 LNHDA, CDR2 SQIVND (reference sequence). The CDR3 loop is CASKSTGGSYEQYF. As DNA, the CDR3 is TGTGCCAGTAAATCGACAGGGGGCTCCTACGAGCAGTACTTC.